Sequencing of this TCR beta chain was carried out in a study of T cells in Graves' hyperthyroidism and ophthalmopathy. Study-level information: Peripheral blood was drawn at first diagnosis, prior to all treatment. Regarding the study as a whole: Stable hyperthyroidism and ophthalmopathy were separated using 13 V-J signatures.

This clonotype was recorded at least ten times. Its antigen is as yet unknown. Fresh 10 ml peripheral blood yielded PBMCs. The TCR beta CDR3 regions underwent amplification using RNA transcripts as the source. The TCR CDR3 was amplified in a first-round RT-PCR using the HTBI primer set. MiXCR, run by TCRdb on the multiplex PCR reads, gives a single entry per CDR3 protein. Among a few hundred thousand distinct CDR3 sequences listed, about 15% were seen once. V lost 6 bases, J lost 0 bases, and 5 bases stayed unmatched. The CDR3 spans 15 residues. The rearrangement links TRBV12-3 or TRBV12-4 to TRBJ1-3; the match to TRBD1 covers 7 bases. The sequence was collected from a woman under 40 with Graves' hyperthyroidism that later progressed to Graves' ophthalmopathy. The sample comprised blood. CDR3 sequence (DNA): TGTGCCAGCAGGAGCCGGGACAGCTCTGGAAACACCATATATTTT. This sequence encodes CASRSRDSSGNTIYF.